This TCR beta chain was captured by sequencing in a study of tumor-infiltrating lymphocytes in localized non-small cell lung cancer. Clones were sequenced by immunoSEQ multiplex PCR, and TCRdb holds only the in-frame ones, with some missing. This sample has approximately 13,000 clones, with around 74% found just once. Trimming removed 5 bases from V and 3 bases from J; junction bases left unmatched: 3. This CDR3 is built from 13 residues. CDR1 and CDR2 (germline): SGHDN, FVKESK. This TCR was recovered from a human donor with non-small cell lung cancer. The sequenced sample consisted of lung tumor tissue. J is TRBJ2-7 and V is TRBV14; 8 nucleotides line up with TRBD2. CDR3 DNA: TGTGCCAGCAGCGTCAGCGGGGGCTACGAGCAGTACTTC. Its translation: CASSVSGGYEQYF.